This T cell receptor (beta chain) comes out of a study of CD8 T cells in Susac syndrome. CDR1 is MRHNA, CDR2 SNTAGT, per germline. V trimming: 0 bases; J trimming: 6 bases; junction bases outside the gene matches: 4. The CDR3 runs 15 residues. Roughly 0.45 to 1 ug RNA was reverse transcribed with random hexamers. TCRdb reprocessed the immunoSEQ multiplex PCR reads via MiXCR and lists one record per CDR3 protein. The repertoire holds 400,000 to 550,000 distinct CDR3 sequences, with more than 70% as singletons. This TCR was recovered from a human donor with multiple sclerosis. Sequenced input: CD8+ T cells from PBMCs. The rearrangement joins TRBV6-4 to TRBJ2-2, with 7 nucleotides matching TRBD1. The CDR3 coding sequence is TGTGCCAGCAGTGACTCGGACAGGCGGCCCGGGGAGCTGTTTTTT. Translated: CASSDSDRRPGELFF.